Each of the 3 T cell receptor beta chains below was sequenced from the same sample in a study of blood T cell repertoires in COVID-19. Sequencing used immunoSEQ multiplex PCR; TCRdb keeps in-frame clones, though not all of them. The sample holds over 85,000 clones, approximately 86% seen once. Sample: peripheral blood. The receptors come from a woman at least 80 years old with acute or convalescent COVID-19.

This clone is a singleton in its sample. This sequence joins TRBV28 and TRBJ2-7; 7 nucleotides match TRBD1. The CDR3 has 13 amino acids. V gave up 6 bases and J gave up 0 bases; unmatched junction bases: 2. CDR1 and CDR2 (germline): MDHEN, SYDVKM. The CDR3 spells CASRAGGSYEQYF. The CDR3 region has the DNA TGTGCCAGCAGGGCAGGGGGCTCCTACGAGCAGTACTTC.

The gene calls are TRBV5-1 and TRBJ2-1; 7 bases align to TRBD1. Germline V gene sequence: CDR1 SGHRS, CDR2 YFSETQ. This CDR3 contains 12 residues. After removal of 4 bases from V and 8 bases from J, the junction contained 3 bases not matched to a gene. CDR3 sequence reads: CASSAQGDEQFF. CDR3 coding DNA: TGCGCCAGCAGCGCCCAGGGGGATGAGCAGTTCTTC.

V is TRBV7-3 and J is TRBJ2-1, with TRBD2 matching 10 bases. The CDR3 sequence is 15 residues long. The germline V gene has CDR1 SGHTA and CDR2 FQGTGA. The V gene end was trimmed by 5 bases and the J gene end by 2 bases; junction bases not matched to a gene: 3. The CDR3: CASSDSGGPYNEQFF. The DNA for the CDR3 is TGTGCCAGCAGCGATAGCGGGGGGCCCTACAATGAGCAGTTCTTC.